These 22 T cell receptor beta chains were sequenced from one sample in a study of cytomegalovirus exposure and HLA in healthy donors. The PCR used 60 Vbeta and 13 Jbeta primers. Here immunoSEQ multiplex PCR was the method, and the copy in TCRdb shows in-frame clones only, minus some. The profile shows approximately 220,000 clones, approximately 82% of them singletons. The specimen sequenced was PBMCs. These receptors all come from a young man in good health and CMV-seronegative.

The chain has TRBV5-1 and TRBJ2-5; 15 bases line up with TRBD2. In germline, CDR1 is SGHRS, CDR2 YFSETQ. Trimming cost V 4 bases and J 0 bases; bases outside gene matches: 16. CDR3 size: 21 residues. The CDR3 sequence is CASSPGLAGGPSRYYQETQYF. The DNA of the CDR3 is TGCGCCAGCAGCCCTGGACTAGCGGGAGGGCCGTCCCGTTATTACCAAGAGACCCAGTACTTC.

The genes are TRBV5-1 and TRBJ2-2; 11 bases align to TRBD2. Germline V gives CDR1 SGHRS, CDR2 YFSETQ. J lost 5 bases, V lost 3 bases, and 6 bases had no gene match. This CDR3 has 16 residues. CDR3 amino acids: CASSSSLAGGTGELFF. As DNA, the CDR3 is TGCGCCAGCAGCTCGTCCCTAGCGGGAGGTACCGGGGAGCTGTTTTTT.

The chain has TRBV5-1 and TRBJ2-7, with TRBD2 matching 7 bases. The V segment lost 0 bases and the J segment 4 bases; nucleotides outside the gene matches: 7. Per the germline V gene, CDR1 is SGHRS and CDR2 is YFSETQ. CDR3 length: 15 residues. CDR3 nucleotide sequence: TGCGCCAGCAGCTTGGTTGGCGGGAGTATTTACGAGCAGTACTTC. It encodes CASSLVGGSIYEQYF.

The genes are TRBV19 and TRBJ2-2; TRBD1 is a possible D gene (5 bases). This CDR3 spans 13 amino acids. Germline CDR1 LNHDA, CDR2 SQIVND (reference sequence). V was shortened by 8 bases and J by 0 bases, with 7 bases between the two germline ends. In nucleotides, the CDR3 is TGTGCCAGTGGACACGCGAACACCGGGGAGCTGTTTTTT. It translates to CASGHANTGELFF.

This clone was observed a few times. The CDR3 coding sequence is TGTGCCAGCAGCCTACAGGGTCCCACTGAAGCTTTCTTT. This encodes CASSLQGPTEAFF. This chain joins TRBV28 and TRBJ1-1, with D perhaps TRBD1 (6 bases). Germline V gives CDR1 MDHEN, CDR2 SYDVKM. V was cut by 6 bases and J by 4 bases, with 12 bases left in between. The CDR3 contains 13 residues.

This clone has just one count. This chain links TRBV6-1 with TRBJ2-1; possibly TRBD2 for D (5 bases). Trimming took off 1 base at V and 1 base at J, with 11 bases between the two ends. The germline V gene encodes CDR1 MNHNS and CDR2 SASEGT. CDR3 length equals 16 residues. The CDR3: CASSEVVGGSYNEQFF. In DNA, the CDR3 is TGTGCCAGCAGTGAAGTGGTGGGCGGGTCCTACAATGAGCAGTTCTTC.

The table lists this clone with a few counts. The CDR3 protein is CASSLDATGVETQYF. In nucleotides, the CDR3 is TGTGCCAGCAGCCTAGACGCAACGGGAGTAGAGACCCAGTACTTC. The J gene is TRBJ2-5, the V gene TRBV11-1, with a possible D match to TRBD2 (6 bases). The CDR3 has 15 residues. Deletions cut 5 bases from V and 4 bases from J, with 17 bases between. The germline V gene encodes CDR1 SGHAT and CDR2 FQDESV (reference sequence).

The genes are TRBV9 and TRBJ2-5; D uncertain. CDR1 is SGDLS, CDR2 YYNGEE, per germline. Between the trimmed V and J ends, which lost 0 bases and 5 bases, there was a span of 8 bases. CDR3 length equals 13 residues. DNA of the CDR3: TGTGCCAGCAGCGTAGCCGTCCGTGAGACCCAGTACTTC. Protein sequence: CASSVAVRETQYF.

This chain links TRBV5-1 with TRBJ2-3, with 9 positions matching TRBD2. CDR3 length: 19 residues. Trimming cost V 0 bases and J 3 bases; bases outside gene matches: 14. In germline, CDR1 is SGHRS, CDR2 YFSETQ. The CDR3 region has the DNA TGCGCCAGCAGCTTGGTACGGCTAGCGGGACTGAACGGTACAGATACGCAGTATTTT. It specifies CASSLVRLAGLNGTDTQYF.

This clone has more than one count but fewer than ten. V gene TRBV28 combines with J gene TRBJ1-2, with 8 bases that match TRBD1. This CDR3 is built from 16 residues. Germline V gene sequence: CDR1 MDHEN, CDR2 SYDVKM. Unmatched junction bases numbered 10, after V lost 3 bases and J lost 4 bases. CDR3 region: CASSFADGQGIYGYTF. The DNA of the CDR3 is TGTGCCAGCAGTTTTGCCGACGGACAGGGAATCTATGGCTACACCTTC.

The rearrangement links TRBV5-1 to TRBJ2-2; possibly TRBD1 for D (5 bases). The V and J ends lost 0 bases and 2 bases respectively, with 8 bases between them. This CDR3 has 15 amino acids. Germline V gene sequence: CDR1 SGHRS, CDR2 YFSETQ. In nucleotides, the CDR3 is TGCGCCAGCAGCTTGGGCAGGGCCAACACCGGGGAGCTGTTTTTT. Protein: CASSLGRANTGELFF.

This clone has a handful of counts. The CDR3 DNA reads as TGTGCCAGCAAGAGGGGGCTCACTGAAGCTTTCTTT. Protein: CASKRGLTEAFF. The rearrangement uses TRBV2 and TRBJ1-1, with 7 bases lining up with TRBD1. CDR1 is SNHLY and CDR2 is FYNNEI in the germline V gene. The length of the CDR3 is 12 residues. The ends lost 7 bases at V and 4 bases at J; junction bases unmatched: 3.

The rearrangement uses TRBV18 and TRBJ2-1; 11 nucleotides agree with TRBD2. CDR1 and CDR2 from the germline V gene are KGHSH and LQKENI. The CDR3 has 13 amino acids. The V and J ends lost 6 bases and 7 bases, in that order; junction bases with no gene match: 2. CDR3 nucleotide sequence: TGTGCCAGCTCCCGGACTAGCGGGAATGAGCAGTTCTTC. Translating it yields CASSRTSGNEQFF.

Written as DNA, the CDR3 is TGCAGCGTTGAAAAAGGGAGGGCTGAAGCTTTCTTT. This gives the protein CSVEKGRAEAFF. This chain links TRBV29-1 with TRBJ1-1; D ambiguous. V was shortened by 2 bases and J by 6 bases, with 10 bases between the two germline ends. In germline, CDR1 is SQVTM, CDR2 ANQGSEA. CDR3 size: 12 residues.

The genes are TRBV6-5 and TRBJ2-7; D possibly corresponds to TRBD1 (6 bases). The V and J ends lost 4 bases and 6 bases respectively, with 13 bases between them. The CDR3 spans 13 residues. CDR1 is MNHEY and CDR2 is SVGAGI in the germline V gene. CDR3 in amino acids: CASSSQGGGEQYF. The CDR3 DNA reads as TGTGCCAGCAGTTCACAGGGCGGAGGCGAGCAGTACTTC.

The gene calls are TRBV30 and TRBJ1-1; TRBD1 aligns across 9 bases. This CDR3 spans 12 amino acids. Germline V CDR1 and CDR2: GTSNPN, SVGIG (reference sequence). Trimming at V came to 5 bases and at J to 5 bases, leaving 3 bases not matched to a gene. The CDR3 reads CAWSTGGTEAFF. The CDR3 DNA reads as TGTGCCTGGTCGACAGGGGGGACTGAAGCTTTCTTT. Full variable domain (missing parts from reference TRBV30 and TRBJ1-1): SQTIHQWPATLVQPVGSPLSLECTVEGTSNPNLYWYRQAAGRGLQLLFYSVGIGQISSEVPQNLSASRPQDRQFILSSKKLLLSDSGFYLCAWSTGGTEAFFGQGTRLTVV.

The rearrangement uses TRBV5-4 and TRBJ2-2; D gene uncertain. V was pared by 3 bases and J by 0 bases, with 12 bases between. Germline V gene lookup returns CDR1 SGHNT and CDR2 YYREEE (reference sequence). The CDR3 sequence is 16 residues long. The CDR3 coding sequence is TGTGCCAGCAGCTGGGCTCTGACCCCGAACACCGGGGAGCTGTTTTTT. Encoded protein: CASSWALTPNTGELFF.

The V gene is TRBV6-1, the J gene TRBJ2-3, with a tentative D call TRBD2 (5 bases). The germline CDR1 and CDR2 sequences are MNHNS and SASEGT. The CDR3 totals 14 residues. The V gene lost 7 bases and the J gene lost 4 bases, with 15 bases spanning the gap. CDR3 DNA sequence: TGTGCCAGCACCCTCACCGGGATGGCAGATACGCAGTATTTT. Its protein product is CASTLTGMADTQYF.

The chain has TRBV6-1 and TRBJ1-1; the match to TRBD1 covers 7 bases. The CDR3 runs 14 residues. The V and J ends lost 4 bases and 2 bases, in that order; junction bases with no gene match: 4. Germline assignment: CDR1 MNHNS and CDR2 SASEGT. The CDR3 DNA reads TGTGCCAGCAGTGGAGGGGACAGTAACACTGAAGCTTTCTTT. As protein: CASSGGDSNTEAFF.

This clone showed up just a few times. This chain connects TRBV9 to TRBJ1-2; D is perhaps TRBD1 (6 bases). This CDR3 comprises 15 residues. CDR1 is SGDLS, CDR2 YYNGEE, per germline. The V and J ends lost 3 bases and 5 bases respectively, with 17 bases between them. The CDR3 sequence is CASSAAQRQVYGYTF. DNA of the CDR3: TGTGCCAGCAGCGCCGCCCAAAGACAGGTATATGGCTACACCTTC.

V usage is TRBV27 and J usage is TRBJ1-6, with D unresolved. CDR3 length: 13 residues. V shed 5 bases and J shed 8 bases, with 10 bases lying between them. Germline V gene sequence: CDR1 MNHEY, CDR2 SMNVEV (reference sequence). The CDR3 DNA reads as TGTGCCAGCAGTAGCCGTGAGGATTCACCCCTCCACTTT. The encoded protein is CASSSREDSPLHF.

This clone was detected a few times. The chain couples TRBV5-6 to TRBJ1-5, with D perhaps matching TRBD1 (6 bases). Trimming cost V 3 bases and J 7 bases, with 14 bases left between them. Germline lookup yields CDR1 SGHDT and CDR2 YYEEEE. The CDR3 spans 14 residues. The CDR3 spells CASSSTGRQQPQHF. In DNA form, the CDR3 reads TGTGCCAGCAGCTCCACAGGGAGACAGCAGCCCCAGCATTTT.